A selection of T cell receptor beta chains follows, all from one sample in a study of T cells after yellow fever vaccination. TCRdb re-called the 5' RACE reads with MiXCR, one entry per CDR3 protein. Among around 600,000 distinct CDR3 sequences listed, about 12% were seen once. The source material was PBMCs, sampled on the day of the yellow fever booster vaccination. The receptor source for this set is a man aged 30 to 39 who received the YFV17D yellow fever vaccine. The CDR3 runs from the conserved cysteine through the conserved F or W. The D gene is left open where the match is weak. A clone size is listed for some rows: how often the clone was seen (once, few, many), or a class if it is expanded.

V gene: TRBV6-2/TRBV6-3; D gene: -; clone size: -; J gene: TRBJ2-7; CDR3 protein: CASSYQYEQYF; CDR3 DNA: TGTGCCAGCAGTTACCAGTACGAGCAGTACTTC
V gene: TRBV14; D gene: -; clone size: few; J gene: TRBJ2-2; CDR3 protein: CASSQTLNFANTGELFF; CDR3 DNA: TGTGCCAGCAGCCAAACCTTAAACTTCGCGAACACCGGGGAGCTGTTTTTT
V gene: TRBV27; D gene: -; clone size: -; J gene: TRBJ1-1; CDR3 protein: CASRRAMTEAFF; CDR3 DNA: TGTGCCAGCAGGAGGGCTATGACTGAAGCTTTCTTT
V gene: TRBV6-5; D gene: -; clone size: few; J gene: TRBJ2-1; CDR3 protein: CASSYSTLAEQFF; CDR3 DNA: TGTGCCAGCAGTTACTCGACTCTAGCGGAGCAGTTCTTC
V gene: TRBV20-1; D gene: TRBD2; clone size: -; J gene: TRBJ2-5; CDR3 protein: CSARPQTVTSGRSSRETQYF; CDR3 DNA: TGCAGTGCTAGACCACAGACCGTGACTAGCGGGAGGTCTTCTAGGGAGACCCAGTACTTC
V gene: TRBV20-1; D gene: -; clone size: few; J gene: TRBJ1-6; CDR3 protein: CSARDSERGASSYNSPLHF; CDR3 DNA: TGCAGTGCTAGAGATTCCGAGCGGGGCGCAAGCTCCTATAATTCACCCCTCCACTTT
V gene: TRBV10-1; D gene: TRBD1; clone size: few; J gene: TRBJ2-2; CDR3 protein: CASSRNRGQGGELFF; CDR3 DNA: TGCGCCAGCAGTAGAAACAGGGGGCAGGGCGGGGAGCTGTTTTTT
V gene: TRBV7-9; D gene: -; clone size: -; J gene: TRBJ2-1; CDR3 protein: CASRHTGEGVNEQFF; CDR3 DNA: TGTGCCAGCAGACATACAGGGGAGGGTGTCAATGAGCAGTTCTTC
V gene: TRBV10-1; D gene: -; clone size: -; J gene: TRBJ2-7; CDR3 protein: CASSESLVEQYF; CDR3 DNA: TGCGCCAGCAGTGAGTCACTGGTCGAGCAGTACTTC
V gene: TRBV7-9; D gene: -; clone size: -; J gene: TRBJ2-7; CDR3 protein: CASSTIHGNYEQYF; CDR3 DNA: TGTGCCAGCAGCACGATCCACGGAAACTACGAGCAGTACTTC
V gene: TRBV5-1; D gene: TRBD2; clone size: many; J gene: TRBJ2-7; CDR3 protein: CASSLIAGGGYEQYF; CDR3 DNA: TGCGCCAGCAGCTTGATAGCGGGAGGGGGATACGAGCAGTACTTC
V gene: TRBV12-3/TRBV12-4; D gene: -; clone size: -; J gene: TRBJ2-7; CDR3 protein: CASSFSISPEGEQYF; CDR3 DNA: TGTGCCAGCAGTTTTAGTATTTCTCCCGAAGGCGAGCAGTACTTC
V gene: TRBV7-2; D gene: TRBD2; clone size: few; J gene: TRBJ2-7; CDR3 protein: CASSLVGTSGRYEQYF; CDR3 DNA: TGTGCCAGCAGCTTAGTCGGGACTAGCGGGAGATACGAGCAGTACTTC
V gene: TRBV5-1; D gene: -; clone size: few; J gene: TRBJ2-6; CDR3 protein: CASSLSRPGANVLTF; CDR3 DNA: TGCGCCAGCAGCTTGTCCAGACCTGGGGCCAACGTCCTGACTTTC
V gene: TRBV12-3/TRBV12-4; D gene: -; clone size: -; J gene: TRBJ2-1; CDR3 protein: CASSSGYGRETHNEQFF; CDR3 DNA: TGTGCCAGCAGTTCTGGATATGGTCGGGAGACCCACAATGAGCAGTTCTTC
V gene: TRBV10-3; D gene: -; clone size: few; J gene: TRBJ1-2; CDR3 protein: CAISDGQYYGYTF; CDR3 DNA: TGTGCCATCAGCGACGGGCAGTACTATGGCTACACCTTC
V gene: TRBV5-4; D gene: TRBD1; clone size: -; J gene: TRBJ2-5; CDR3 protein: CASSLGLWGQQGQETQYF; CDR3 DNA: TGTGCCAGCAGCTTGGGCCTCTGGGGACAGCAGGGGCAAGAGACCCAGTACTTC
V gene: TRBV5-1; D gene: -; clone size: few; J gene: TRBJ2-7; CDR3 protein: CASSRDSNPYEQYF; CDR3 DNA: TGCGCCAGCAGCCGAGACTCAAACCCCTACGAGCAGTACTTC
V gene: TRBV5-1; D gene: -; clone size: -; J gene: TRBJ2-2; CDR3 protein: CASSLDQPNTGELFF; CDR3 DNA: TGCGCCAGCAGCCTGGATCAGCCGAACACCGGGGAGCTGTTTTTT
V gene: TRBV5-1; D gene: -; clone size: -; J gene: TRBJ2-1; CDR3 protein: CASSPRDGYNEQFF; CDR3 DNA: TGCGCCAGCAGCCCCCGAGACGGCTACAATGAGCAGTTCTTC
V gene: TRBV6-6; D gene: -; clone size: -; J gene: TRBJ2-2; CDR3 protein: CASRESGELFF; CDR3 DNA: TGTGCCAGCAGGGAGTCCGGGGAGCTGTTTTTT
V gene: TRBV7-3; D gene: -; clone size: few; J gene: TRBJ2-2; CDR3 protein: CASALVWSTGELFF; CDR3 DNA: TGTGCCAGCGCCCTGGTCTGGAGCACCGGGGAGCTGTTTTTT
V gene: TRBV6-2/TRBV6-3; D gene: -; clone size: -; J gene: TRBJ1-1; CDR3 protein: CASSYSISASEAFF; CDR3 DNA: TGTGCCAGCAGTTACTCGATTAGCGCCAGTGAAGCTTTCTTT
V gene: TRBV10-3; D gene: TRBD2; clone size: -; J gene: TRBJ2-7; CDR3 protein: CAISETGTSYEQYF; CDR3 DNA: TGTGCCATCAGCGAGACCGGGACTAGCTACGAGCAGTACTTC
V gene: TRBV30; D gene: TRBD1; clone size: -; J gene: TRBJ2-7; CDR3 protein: CAWSVGQGNSYEQYF; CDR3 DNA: TGTGCCTGGAGTGTAGGACAGGGGAACTCCTACGAGCAGTACTTC
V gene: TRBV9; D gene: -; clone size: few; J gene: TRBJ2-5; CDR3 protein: CASSLQLGGEETQYF; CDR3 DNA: TGTGCCAGCAGCTTACAATTGGGGGGTGAGGAGACCCAGTACTTC
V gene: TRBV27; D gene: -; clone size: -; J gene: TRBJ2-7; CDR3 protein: CASSLRPGRAYEQYF; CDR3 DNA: TGTGCCAGCAGTTTACGACCGGGACGCGCCTACGAGCAGTACTTC
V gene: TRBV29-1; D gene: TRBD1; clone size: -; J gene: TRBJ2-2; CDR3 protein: CSVGTGGPGELFF; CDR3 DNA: TGCAGCGTCGGGACAGGGGGCCCCGGGGAGCTGTTTTTT
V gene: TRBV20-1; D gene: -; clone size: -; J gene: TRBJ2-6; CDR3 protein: CSAGKGSGANVLTF; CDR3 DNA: TGCAGTGCGGGCAAAGGGTCTGGGGCCAACGTCCTGACTTTC
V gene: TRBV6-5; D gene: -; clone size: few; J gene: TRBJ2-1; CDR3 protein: CASKNGLAEQFF; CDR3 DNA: TGTGCCAGCAAGAACGGACTTGCTGAGCAGTTCTTC
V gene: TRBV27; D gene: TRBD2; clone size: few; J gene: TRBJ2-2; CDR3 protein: CASSLILGLASTGELFF; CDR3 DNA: TGTGCCAGCAGTTTAATCTTAGGACTAGCGTCCACCGGGGAGCTGTTTTTT
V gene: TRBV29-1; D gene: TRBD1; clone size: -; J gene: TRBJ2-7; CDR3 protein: CSATGTGETYEQYF; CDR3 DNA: TGCAGCGCCACTGGGACAGGGGAAACCTACGAGCAGTACTTC
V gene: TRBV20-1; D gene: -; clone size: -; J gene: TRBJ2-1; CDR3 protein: CSALPGSGANEQFF; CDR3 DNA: TGCAGTGCCCTGCCGGGATCCGGGGCCAATGAGCAGTTCTTC
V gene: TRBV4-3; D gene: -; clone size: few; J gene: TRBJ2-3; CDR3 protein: CASSQTLVRDTQYF; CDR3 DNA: TGCGCCAGCAGCCAAACCTTGGTTCGAGATACGCAGTATTTT
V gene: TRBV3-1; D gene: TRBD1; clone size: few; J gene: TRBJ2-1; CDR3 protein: CASSTRPRTGGFEQFF; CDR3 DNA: TGTGCCAGCAGCACACGACCTAGGACAGGGGGTTTTGAGCAGTTCTTC
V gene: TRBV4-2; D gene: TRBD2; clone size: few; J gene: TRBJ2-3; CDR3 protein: CASSRETLAGGPIDTQYF; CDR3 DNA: TGTGCCAGCAGCCGCGAGACGCTAGCGGGAGGGCCCATAGATACGCAGTATTTT
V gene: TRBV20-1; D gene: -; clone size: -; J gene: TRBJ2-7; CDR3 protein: CSPLSPDEQYF; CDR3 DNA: TGCAGTCCCTTATCCCCGGACGAGCAGTACTTC
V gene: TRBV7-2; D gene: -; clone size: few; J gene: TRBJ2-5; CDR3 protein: CASSLSGQGTQYF; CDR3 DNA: TGTGCCAGCAGCTTATCCGGGCAAGGAACCCAGTACTTC
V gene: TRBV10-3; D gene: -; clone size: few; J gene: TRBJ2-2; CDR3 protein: CAISESLTVTGELFF; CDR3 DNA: TGTGCCATCAGTGAGTCTTTGACGGTCACCGGGGAGCTGTTTTTT
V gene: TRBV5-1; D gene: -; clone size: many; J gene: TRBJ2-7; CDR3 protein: CASSSAFRSDSYEQYF; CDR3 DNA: TGCGCCAGCAGCTCCGCCTTTAGGAGCGACTCCTACGAGCAGTACTTC
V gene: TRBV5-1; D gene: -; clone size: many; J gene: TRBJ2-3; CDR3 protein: CASSGGGKGDTQYF; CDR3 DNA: TGCGCCAGCAGCGGAGGGGGCAAGGGGGATACGCAGTATTTT
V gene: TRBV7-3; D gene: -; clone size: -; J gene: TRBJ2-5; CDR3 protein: CASSLRYQETQYF; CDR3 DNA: TGTGCCAGCAGCTTACGGTACCAAGAGACCCAGTACTTC
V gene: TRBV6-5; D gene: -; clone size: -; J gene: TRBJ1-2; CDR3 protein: CASSSRGRSYGYTF; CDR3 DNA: TGTGCCAGCAGTTCCCGGGGGCGCTCTTATGGCTACACCTTC
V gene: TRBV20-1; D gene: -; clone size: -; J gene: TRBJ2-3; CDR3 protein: CSAPPSTDTQYF; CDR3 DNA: TGCAGTGCACCCCCCAGCACAGATACGCAGTATTTT
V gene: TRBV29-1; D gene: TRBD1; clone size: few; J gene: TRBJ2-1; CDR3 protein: CSVEDDRESYNEQFF; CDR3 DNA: TGCAGCGTTGAAGATGACAGGGAGAGCTACAATGAGCAGTTCTTC
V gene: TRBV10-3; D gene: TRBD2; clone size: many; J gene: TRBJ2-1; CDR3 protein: CAIRASGSYNEQFF; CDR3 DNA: TGTGCCATCAGGGCTAGCGGGAGCTACAATGAGCAGTTCTTC
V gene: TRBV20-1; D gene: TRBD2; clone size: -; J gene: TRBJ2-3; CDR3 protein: CSAHSGRAITDTQYF; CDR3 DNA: TGCAGTGCTCATAGCGGGAGGGCCATCACAGATACGCAGTATTTT
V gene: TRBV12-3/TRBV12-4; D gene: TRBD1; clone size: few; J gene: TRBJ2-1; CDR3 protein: CASSFGTGIYNEQFF; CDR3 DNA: TGTGCCAGCAGTTTCGGGACAGGGATATACAATGAGCAGTTCTTC
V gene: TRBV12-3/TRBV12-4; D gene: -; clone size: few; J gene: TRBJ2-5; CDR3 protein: CASSIVDRSKETQYF; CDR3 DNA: TGTGCCAGCAGCATCGTGGACAGAAGCAAGGAGACCCAGTACTTC
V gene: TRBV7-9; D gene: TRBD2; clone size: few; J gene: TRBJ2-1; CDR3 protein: CASSLSSGINNEQFF; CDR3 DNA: TGTGCCAGCAGCTTATCAAGCGGGATCAATAATGAGCAGTTCTTC
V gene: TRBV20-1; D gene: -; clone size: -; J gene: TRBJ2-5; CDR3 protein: CSDGKETQYF; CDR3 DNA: TGCAGTGATGGGAAAGAGACCCAGTACTTC
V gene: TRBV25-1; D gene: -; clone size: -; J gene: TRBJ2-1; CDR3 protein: CASSHRTNEQFF; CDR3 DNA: TGTGCCAGCAGCCACAGGACCAATGAGCAGTTCTTC
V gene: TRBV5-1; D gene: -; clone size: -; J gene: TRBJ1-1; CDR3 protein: CASSPIGNTEAFF; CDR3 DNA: TGCGCCAGCAGCCCGATCGGGAACACTGAAGCTTTCTTT
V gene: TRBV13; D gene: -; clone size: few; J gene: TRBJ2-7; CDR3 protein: CASSLGGHGLYWEQYF; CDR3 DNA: TGTGCCAGCAGCTTAGGTGGACACGGATTGTATTGGGAGCAGTACTTC
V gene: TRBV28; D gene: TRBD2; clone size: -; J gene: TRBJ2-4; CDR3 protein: CASSTQGLAGGLANIQYF; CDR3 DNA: TGTGCCAGCAGTACCCAGGGACTAGCGGGAGGTCTAGCTAACATTCAGTACTTC
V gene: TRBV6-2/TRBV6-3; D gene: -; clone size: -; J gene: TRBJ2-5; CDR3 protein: CASTPEETMGGQETQYF; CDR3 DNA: TGTGCCAGCACCCCCGAAGAGACGATGGGGGGCCAAGAGACCCAGTACTTC
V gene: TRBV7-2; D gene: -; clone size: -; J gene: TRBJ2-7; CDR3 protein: CASSAQGYLEQYF; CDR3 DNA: TGTGCCAGCAGCGCCCAGGGGTATCTCGAGCAGTACTTC
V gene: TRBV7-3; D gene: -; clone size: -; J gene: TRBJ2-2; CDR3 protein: CASSLVDRSNTGELFF; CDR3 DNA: TGTGCCAGCAGCTTAGTAGACAGATCGAACACCGGGGAGCTGTTTTTT
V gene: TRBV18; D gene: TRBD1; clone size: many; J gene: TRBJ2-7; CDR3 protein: CASSPETGALYEQYF; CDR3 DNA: TGTGCCAGCTCACCGGAGACAGGGGCCCTCTACGAGCAGTACTTC